This record looks at one T cell receptor beta chain sequence and its context. The data were taken from a study of blood T cell repertoires in COVID-19. Study-level information: The United States, Italy and Spain were the sources of the acute and convalescent COVID-19 samples. The analysed material was cDNA or gDNA that came from T cells, B-cell-depleted T cells, or PBMCs.

In the original workflow: Scientists estimated how many nucleated cells there were by amplifying reference gene primers. Some clones are missing from TCRdb's copy, which holds only in-frame ones; the method was immunoSEQ multiplex PCR. V, J and clone size are those of that table, while D and trimming were read from the DNA. The data show 27,000 or so clones, with 70% to 90% seen just once and around 4.7% held by the top ten. This CDR3 is built from 15 residues. Sequenced: peripheral blood. The chain recombines TRBV21-1 with TRBJ2-3; the D call TRBD1 from the table was never checked on the DNA. TRBV21-1 is noted as a pseudogene. This TCR was sampled from a man between 65 and 85 years old with active COVID-19. The CDR3 bases are TGTGCCAGCAGCCTTCACAGGGCCTCCACAGATACGCAGTATTTT. It yields the protein CASSLHRASTDTQYF.